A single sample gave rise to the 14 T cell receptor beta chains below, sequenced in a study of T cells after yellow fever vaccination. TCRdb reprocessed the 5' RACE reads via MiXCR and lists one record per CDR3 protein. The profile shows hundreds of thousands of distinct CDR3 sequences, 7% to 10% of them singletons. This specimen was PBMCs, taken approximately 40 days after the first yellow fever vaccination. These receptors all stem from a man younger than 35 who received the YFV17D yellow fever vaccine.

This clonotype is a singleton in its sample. In nucleotides, the CDR3 is TGTGCCAGCAGAGACGGACAGGTTCAAGAGACCCAGTACTTC. Protein sequence: CASRDGQVQETQYF. The genes are TRBV2 and TRBJ2-5, with 7 bases matching TRBD1. CDR3 length: 14 amino acids. V shed 6 bases and J 2 bases; nucleotides not matched to a gene: 6. The germline CDR1 and CDR2 sequences are SNHLY and FYNNEI.

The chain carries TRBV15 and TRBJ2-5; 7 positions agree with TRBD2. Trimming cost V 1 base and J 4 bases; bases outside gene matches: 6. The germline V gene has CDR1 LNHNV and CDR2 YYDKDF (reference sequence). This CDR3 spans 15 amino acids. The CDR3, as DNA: TGTGCCACCAGCAGAGGAACGGGGGGAGCAGAGACCCAGTACTTC. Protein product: CATSRGTGGAETQYF.

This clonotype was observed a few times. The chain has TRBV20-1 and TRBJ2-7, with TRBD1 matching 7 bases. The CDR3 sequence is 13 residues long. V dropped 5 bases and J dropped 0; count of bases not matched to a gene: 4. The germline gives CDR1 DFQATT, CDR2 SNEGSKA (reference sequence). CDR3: CSAARDSSYEQYV. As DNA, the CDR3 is TGCAGTGCTGCCCGGGACAGCTCCTACGAGCAGTACGTC.

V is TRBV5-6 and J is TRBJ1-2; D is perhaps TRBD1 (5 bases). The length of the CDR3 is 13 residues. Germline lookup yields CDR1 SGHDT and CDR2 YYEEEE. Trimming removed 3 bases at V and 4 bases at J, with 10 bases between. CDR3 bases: TGTGCCAGCAGCTCGGATGGGGGCTATGGCTACACCTTC. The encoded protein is CASSSDGGYGYTF.

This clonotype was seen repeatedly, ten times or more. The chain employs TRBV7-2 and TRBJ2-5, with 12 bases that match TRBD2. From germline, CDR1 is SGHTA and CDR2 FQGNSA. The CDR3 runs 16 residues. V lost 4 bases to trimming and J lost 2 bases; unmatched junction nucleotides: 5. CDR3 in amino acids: CASSSTSGGMQETQYF. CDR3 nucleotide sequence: TGTGCCAGCAGCTCAACTAGCGGGGGGATGCAAGAGACCCAGTACTTC.

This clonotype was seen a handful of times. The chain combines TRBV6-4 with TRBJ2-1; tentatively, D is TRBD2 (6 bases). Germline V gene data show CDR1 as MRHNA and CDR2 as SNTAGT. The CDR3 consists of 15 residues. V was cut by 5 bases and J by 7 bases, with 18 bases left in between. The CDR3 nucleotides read TGTGCCAGCAGTATCAACCGGGACGGAGGGAATGAGCAGTTCTTC. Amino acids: CASSINRDGGNEQFF.

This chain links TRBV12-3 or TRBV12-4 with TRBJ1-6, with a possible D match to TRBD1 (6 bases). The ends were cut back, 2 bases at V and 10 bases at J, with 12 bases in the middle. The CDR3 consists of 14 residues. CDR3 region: CASSLRGGPSPLHF. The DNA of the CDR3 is TGTGCCAGCAGTTTAAGAGGGGGTCCCTCACCCCTCCACTTT.

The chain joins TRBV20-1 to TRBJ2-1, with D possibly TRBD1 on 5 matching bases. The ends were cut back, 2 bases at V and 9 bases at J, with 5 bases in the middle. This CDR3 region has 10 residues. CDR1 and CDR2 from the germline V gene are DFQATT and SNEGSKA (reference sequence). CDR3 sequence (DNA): TGCAGTGCTAGACAGGGTGAGCAGTTCTTC. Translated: CSARQGEQFF.

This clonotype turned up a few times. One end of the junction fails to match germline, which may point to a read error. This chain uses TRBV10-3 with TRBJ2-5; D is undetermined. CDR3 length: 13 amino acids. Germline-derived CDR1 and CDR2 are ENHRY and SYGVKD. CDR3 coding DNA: TGTGCCATCAGTGTGGGTAACCAGGAGACCCAGTACTTC. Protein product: CAISVGNQETQYF.

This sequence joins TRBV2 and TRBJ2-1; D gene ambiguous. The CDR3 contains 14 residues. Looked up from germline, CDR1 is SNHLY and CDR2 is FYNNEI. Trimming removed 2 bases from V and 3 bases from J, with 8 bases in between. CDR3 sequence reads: CASSERVRYNEQFF. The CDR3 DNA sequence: TGTGCCAGCAGTGAACGAGTTCGCTACAATGAGCAGTTCTTC.

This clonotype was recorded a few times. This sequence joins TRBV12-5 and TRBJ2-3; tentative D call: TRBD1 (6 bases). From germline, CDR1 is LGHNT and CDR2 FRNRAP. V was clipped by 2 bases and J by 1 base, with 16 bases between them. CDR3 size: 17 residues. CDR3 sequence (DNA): TGTGCTAGTGGTTTGACTGCCCTTCAGGGGCGCACAGATACGCAGTATTTT. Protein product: CASGLTALQGRTDTQYF.

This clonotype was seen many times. CDR3 in DNA: TGCGCCAGCAGCTTGGAGCTCGGGACTAGCGGGGGGGCCCGTCATGAGCAGTTCTTC. This codes for CASSLELGTSGGARHEQFF. The gene calls are TRBV5-1 and TRBJ2-1, with TRBD2 matching over 16 bases. Germline V CDR1 and CDR2: SGHRS, YFSETQ. J gave up 8 bases and V 0 bases, and 11 bases lay outside the gene matches. The CDR3 is 19 residues long.

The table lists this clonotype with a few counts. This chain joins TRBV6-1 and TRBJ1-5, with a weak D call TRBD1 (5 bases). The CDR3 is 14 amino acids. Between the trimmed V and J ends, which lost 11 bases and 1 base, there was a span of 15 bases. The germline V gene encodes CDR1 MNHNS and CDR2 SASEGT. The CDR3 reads CAGRAGKSNQPQHF. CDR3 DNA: TGTGCCGGGCGGGCAGGGAAGAGCAATCAGCCCCAGCATTTT.

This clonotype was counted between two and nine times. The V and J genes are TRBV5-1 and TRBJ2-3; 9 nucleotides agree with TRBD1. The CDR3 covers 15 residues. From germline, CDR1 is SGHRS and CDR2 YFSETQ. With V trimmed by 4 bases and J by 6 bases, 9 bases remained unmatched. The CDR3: CASSLPGQGRDTQYF. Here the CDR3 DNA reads TGCGCCAGCAGCCTCCCGGGACAGGGTAGGGATACGCAGTATTTT.